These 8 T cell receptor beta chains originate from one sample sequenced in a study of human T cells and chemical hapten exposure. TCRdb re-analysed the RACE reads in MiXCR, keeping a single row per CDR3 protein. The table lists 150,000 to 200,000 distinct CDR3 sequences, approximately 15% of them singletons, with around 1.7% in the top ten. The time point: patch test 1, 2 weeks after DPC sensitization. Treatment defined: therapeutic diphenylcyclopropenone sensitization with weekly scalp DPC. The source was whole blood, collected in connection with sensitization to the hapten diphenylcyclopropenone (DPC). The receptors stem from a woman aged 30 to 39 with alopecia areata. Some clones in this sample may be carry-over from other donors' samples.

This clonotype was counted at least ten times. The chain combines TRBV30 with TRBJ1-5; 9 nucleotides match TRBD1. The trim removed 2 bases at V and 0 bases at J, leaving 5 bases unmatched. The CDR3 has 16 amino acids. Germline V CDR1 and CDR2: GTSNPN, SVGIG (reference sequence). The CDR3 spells CAWSIGQGPSNQPQHF. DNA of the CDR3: TGTGCCTGGAGTATCGGACAGGGGCCTAGCAATCAGCCCCAGCATTTT.

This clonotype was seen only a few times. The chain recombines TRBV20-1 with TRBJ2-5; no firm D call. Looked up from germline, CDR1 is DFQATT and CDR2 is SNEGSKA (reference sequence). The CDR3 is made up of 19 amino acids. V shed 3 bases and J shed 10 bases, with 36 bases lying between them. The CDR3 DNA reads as TGCAGTGCTAGCCCACCGACACATACTACCAAGAGACCTCGAATTGACCAGTACTTC. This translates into CSASPPTHTTKRPRIDQYF.

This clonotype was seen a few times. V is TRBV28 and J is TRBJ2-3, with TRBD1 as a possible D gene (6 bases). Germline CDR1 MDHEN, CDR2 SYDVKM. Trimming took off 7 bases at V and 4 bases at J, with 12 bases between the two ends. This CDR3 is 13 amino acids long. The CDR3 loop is CASISSGADTQYF. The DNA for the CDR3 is TGTGCCAGCATCTCCTCAGGGGCAGATACGCAGTATTTT.

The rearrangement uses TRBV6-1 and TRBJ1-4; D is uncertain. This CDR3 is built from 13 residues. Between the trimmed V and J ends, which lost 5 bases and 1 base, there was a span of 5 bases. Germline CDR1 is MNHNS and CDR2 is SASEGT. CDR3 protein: CASSQITNEKLFF. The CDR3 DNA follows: TGTGCCAGCAGTCAGATAACTAATGAAAAACTGTTTTTT.

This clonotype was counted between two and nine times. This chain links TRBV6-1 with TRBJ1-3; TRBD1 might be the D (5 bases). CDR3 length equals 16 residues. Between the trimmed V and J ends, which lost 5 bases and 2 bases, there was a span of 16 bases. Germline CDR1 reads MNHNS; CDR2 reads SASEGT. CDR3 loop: CASSTTRAVAGNTIYF. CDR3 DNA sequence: TGTGCCAGCAGTACAACCAGGGCTGTGGCTGGAAACACCATATATTTT.

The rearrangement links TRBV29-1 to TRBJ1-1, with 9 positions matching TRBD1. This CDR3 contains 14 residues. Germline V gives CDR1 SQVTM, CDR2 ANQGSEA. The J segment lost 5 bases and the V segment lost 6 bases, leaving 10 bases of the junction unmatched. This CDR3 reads CSVEDRGRRTEAFF. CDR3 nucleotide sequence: TGCAGCGTGGAGGACAGGGGAAGGAGGACTGAAGCTTTCTTT.

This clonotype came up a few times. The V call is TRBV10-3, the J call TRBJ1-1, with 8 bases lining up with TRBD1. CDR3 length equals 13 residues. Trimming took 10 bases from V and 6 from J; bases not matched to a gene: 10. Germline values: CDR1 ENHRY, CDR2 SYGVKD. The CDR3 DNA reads TGTGCCACCCGAACCGCGACAGGGGCTGAAGCTTTCTTT. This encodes CATRTATGAEAFF.

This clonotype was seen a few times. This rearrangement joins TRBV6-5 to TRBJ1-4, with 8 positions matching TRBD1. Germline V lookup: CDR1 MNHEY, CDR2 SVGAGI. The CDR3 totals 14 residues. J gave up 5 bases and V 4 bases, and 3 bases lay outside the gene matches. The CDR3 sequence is CASSWDRINEKLFF. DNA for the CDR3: TGTGCCAGCAGTTGGGACAGGATCAATGAAAAACTGTTTTTT.